Detailed here is one TCR beta chain. This clone was counted once. Its cognate antigen has yet to be identified. One base away there is no much larger clone; base qualities are not given. In total, 630 or so healthy bone marrow donors made up the cohort. At the time of sampling, every cohort member was nominally healthy, though immune exposures that went unrecorded were likely present. The donor tested CMV seronegative and was one of the 352 seronegative cohort members. A peripheral blood sample was provided by each donor, and peripheral blood mononuclear cells were used for TCR beta sequencing. The Qiagen DNeasy Blood Extraction Kit was used to extract genomic DNA from the blood cell samples. These data belong to a study of cytomegalovirus exposure and HLA in healthy donors (dated by TCRdb to 2016 to 2017). Describing the broader study: In an earlier analysis of about 560 of the donors, 250 to 350 Gb of sequence data and some 120 million unique TCR beta sequences from 180 million or so T cells were reported. The study combined high-throughput TCR immunosequencing, statistical association of individual TCRs with disease status, and machine learning to predict cytomegalovirus infection status. The number of typed donors differed by locus: about 629-630 for A, B, C, DRB1 and DQB1; 522 for DQA1; 606 for DPA1; and around 450 for DPB1. In a later genetic analysis, genome-wide SNP genotypes for about three fifths of the 666 donors were used, and that subset was treated as a discovery cohort. HLA typing covered class I and class II loci at four-digit resolution. Among the roughly 380 genotyped donors, approximately 81% belonged to the genetic ancestry cluster associated with self-reported Caucasian donors. Using immunosequencing, the study profiled T cell repertoires from 500 to 800 subjects and related those repertoires to cytomegalovirus serostatus. Among roughly 370 genotyped donors of the cohort, an average of roughly 240,000 unique TCR beta nucleotide sequences were sequenced per donor, about a sixth of them non-productive. About 300 gigabases of sequencing data and around 87 million unique TCR sequences were included in an early release covering several hundred HLA-typed donors. The study was designed to test whether signatures of past pathogen exposure could be identified by cataloging public T cell receptors. Several DR-DQ haplotypes were handled as single units for association and clustering because linkage in the cohort was strong. All discovery cohort repertoires had been generated on a single sequencing platform. Donor age, sex, ethnicity and CMV serostatus were compiled alongside the repertoire data. Besides the first cohort of about 730 subjects, a separate validation cohort made up of over a hundred different subjects was used. In an earlier analysis of about 590 of the donors, high-throughput TCR beta sequencing was used to judge whether each TCR beta V gene segment behaved as functional or pseudogenic. A later analysis re-analyzed previously published TCR beta repertoires from 666 donors and added high-resolution HLA genotyping to study TCR occurrence patterns. Rather than drawing on any new phenotypic data, the later analysis identified candidate immune exposures from TCR beta sequences and the way those sequences occurred across donors. Overall study results and their limits: Strong co-occurrence of HLA alleles, especially DR and DQ, made assigning TCR associations to individual alleles difficult. Some IMGT-functional V segments, including TRBV6-2 and TRBV6-3, could not be told apart with the 87-base-pair reads, so those segments were excluded. In the study, around 150 TCR beta chains were listed as associated with cytomegalovirus. For the cohort, immune exposure information was limited to CMV serostatus. Specific HLA alleles were associated with 15,000 to 20,000 TCR beta sequences at a false discovery rate of 0.05 in a later analysis. A further reported finding was that TCR beta sequences accurately predicted the HLA-A and HLA-B alleles for most subjects in the first cohort. In a later analysis, several top co-occurrence clusters were reported to appear linked to parvovirus B19, influenza, CMV and Epstein-Barr virus. Compared with equally common non-associated chains, HLA-associated TCR beta chains in a later analysis were more clonally expanded and had lower generation probabilities. In a later genetic analysis, fewer N-insertions in productive TCRs were reported among donors in an Asian-associated ancestry cluster than the approximately 670-donor mean. According to a later analysis, TCR association rates differed among HLA loci, with DRB1 alleles showing the most associated TCRs and HLA-C alleles showing the fewest. Because counts were too low, approximately 18 rarely observed V segments, including chromosome 9 orphons, were excluded from the earlier analysis of 500 to 700 of the donors. A group of highly shared sequence variants was considered likely to be a technical artifact of the sequencing pipeline. In an earlier analysis of approximately 590 of the donors, most TCR beta V segments appeared in productive rearrangements about 87% or about 30% of the time, broadly matching IMGT annotations. Because some donors lacked HLA typing at each locus, the association tests relied only on the typed subset. While some public TCRs were present in many individuals, most TCR sequences turned up only very rarely across donors. In this cohort, only TCR beta chains were sequenced, and detectable features were limited by the absence of alpha or paired-chain data. In vitro tests confirmed that a few of the cytomegalovirus-associated TCR beta chains recognize cytomegalovirus antigens. The classifier was reported to diagnose cytomegalovirus status with high specificity and sensitivity in both the original cohort and the validation cohort. Linkage disequilibrium might explain the correlated functional status among segregating V segments, but an unknown experimental factor could not be ruled out. The presence/absence analyses assumed that sequencing depth was roughly uniform across donors, and that assumption may not be true. In a later genetic analysis, a missense DCLRE1C variant was associated with V-gene and J-gene trimming of TCR beta chains, and the association was replicated in an independent cohort. According to a later analysis, most CMV-associated TCR beta chains appeared to be HLA-restricted, and the HLA associations seemed to be driven largely by CMV exposure. According to the authors, the approach could potentially be generalized to other disease states and immunological phenotypes.

The protocol used for the library was the immunoSEQ multiplex PCR assay. For the multiplex PCR, a mixture combining 60 forward primers for TCR Vbeta segments and 13 reverse primers for TCR Jbeta segments was used. The CDR3 region of rearranged TCR beta genes was amplified from genomic DNA with a multiplex PCR assay. On the Illumina HiSeq System, the amplified TCR beta libraries were sequenced as 87-base-pair reads. Per the original workflow: In a later analysis, tens of millions of unique TCR beta chains were counted across the roughly 700 repertoires, and approximately 11 million of these chains were shared by at least two donors. A nearest-neighbor algorithm error-corrected the raw reads and collapsed the reads into unique sequences, merging closely related sequences to remove PCR and sequencing errors. V, D and J gene segments were assigned by aligning CDR3 sequences to IMGT reference sequences. Each retained sequence needed at least a six-nucleotide match to both a V gene segment and a J gene segment. Rearrangements were called productive when the CDR3 lacked stop codons and stayed in frame with V and J; all others were non-productive. Following IMGT convention, CDR3 was defined as the stretch from the second conserved V-encoded cysteine up to the conserved J-encoded phenylalanine. The earlier analysis of about 500 of the donors excluded sequences that lacked an unambiguous match to a single V gene segment. In an earlier analysis of 450 to 700 of the donors, V segments were called functional above 56.7% productive rearrangements and were called segregating when the between-donor standard deviation exceeded 5%. A statistical classification framework was built for diagnosing cytomegalovirus status from the catalog of TCR beta chain sequences. In a later analysis, V and J genes were assigned by comparing TCR nucleotide sequences against IMGT/GENE-DB human TR gene sequences. Using the TCRdist pipeline, a later analysis assigned CDR3 sequences along with most-parsimonious VDJ recombination scenarios. In a later analysis, each TCR beta chain was defined by its CDR3 amino acid sequence together with its V-gene family, and reads lacking a unique V-gene family were excluded. To address suspected cross-contamination and a sequencing artifact, a later analysis removed approximately 600 highly shared, low-generation-probability nucleotide sequences. A later analysis calculated a clonal expansion index for each public chain from normalized within-repertoire ranks of inferred template counts. A later analysis computed generation probabilities with a VDJ recombination model fitted to out-of-frame rearrangements, and checked the results against IGoR. A later analysis scored TCR-TCR, TCR-HLA and TCR-CMV co-occurrence with hypergeometric tests, applying a repertoire-size bias correction to TCR pairs. False discovery rates were estimated in a later analysis by permuting HLA or CMV assignments 20 times. In a later analysis, co-occurring TCRs were grouped with DBSCAN, and TCRdist sequence similarity was added when clustering was performed within HLA-allele-positive subsets. Repertoires with fewer than 30,000 or more than 120,000 public chains, plus five repertoires with anomalous nucleotide sharing, were excluded from co-occurrence clustering. In its TCRdb copy, this immuneACCESS table keeps in-frame sequences only and misses some clones. Where compared with another copy, unresolved V genes explain less than half of these, and the others have no known cause. The V and J calls and clone size come from that table; D and trimming were worked out from the DNA. This sample gives more than 45,000 clones in total; around 68% of them show up just once. The leading ten clones occupy about 6% of the sample.

From its cysteine to its phenylalanine, the CDR3 spans 15 amino acids. The retained sequence is limited to the CDR3, 45 bases, with the frame set at the first base. The germline V gene gives CDR1 as MNHNS and CDR2 as SASEGT. Trimming leaves V shorter by 4 bases and J shorter by 8 bases, with the junction holding 10 bases beyond the gene matches. Sequencing was performed on PBMCs. The receptor was isolated from a man aged 25 to 40 in good health and CMV-seronegative. The V and J segments used are TRBV6-1 and TRBJ1-4, with 7 bases in between that match TRBD1. The CDR3 corresponds to CASSVDDRDEEKLFF. The DNA is as follows: TGTGCCAGCAGTGTTGATGACAGGGATGAAGAAAAACTGTTTTTT.